This entry lists 8 T cell receptor beta chains sequenced from one sample in a study of blood T cell repertoires in COVID-19 (dated by TCRdb to between 2020 and 2021). The library was prepared using the immunoSEQ multiplex PCR assay. TCRdb carries this immuneACCESS record with in-frame sequences only. Its versions omit some clonotypes, under half of them owing to an unresolved V gene in the studies checked, with the rest unexplained. The sample yields about 140,000 clones; almost 85% were counted once. Of the sample, around 2.9% is held by the ten largest clones. The sample taken for sequencing was peripheral blood. The receptors come from a man aged 45-65 years with acute or convalescent COVID-19.

The rearrangement links TRBV7-9 to TRBJ2-7; 9 bases fit TRBD1. Germline V gives CDR1 SEHNR, CDR2 FQNEAQ (reference sequence). The CDR3 runs to 14 residues. J lost 7 bases, V lost 3 bases, and 7 bases had no gene match. The chain's CDR3 is CASSLISGQGEQYF. CDR3 coding DNA: TGTGCCAGCAGCTTGATTTCTGGACAGGGGGAGCAGTACTTC. Drawing the rest from reference TRBV7-9 and TRBJ2-7, the complete variable domain is DTGVSQNPRHKITKRGQNVTFRCDPISEHNRLYWYRQTLGQGPEFLTYFQNEAQLEKSRLLSDRFSAERPKGSFSTLEIQRTEQGDSAMYLCASSLISGQGEQYFGPGTRLTVT.

The chain links TRBV6-5 to TRBJ2-1, with D possibly TRBD1 on 6 matching bases. CDR1 is MNHEY and CDR2 is SVGAGI in the germline V gene. V dropped 6 bases and J dropped 6 bases, with 12 bases sitting between them. This CDR3 spans 13 amino acids. DNA for the CDR3: TGTGCCAGCAGCAGGGGACCCCTCAATGAGCAGTTCTTC. Protein: CASSRGPLNEQFF.

The V gene is TRBV5-4, the J gene TRBJ2-3; a weak D match, TRBD1 (6 bases). CDR1 and CDR2 from the germline V gene are SGHNT and YYREEE (reference sequence). V shed 3 bases and J shed 2 bases, with 19 bases lying between them. This CDR3 has 17 amino acids. CDR3 DNA: TGTGCCAGCAGCTCCGGAACAGGGTCCCCCGTCACAGATACGCAGTATTTT. Amino acid sequence: CASSSGTGSPVTDTQYF.

The chain joins TRBV11-3 to TRBJ1-1; 10 nucleotides agree with TRBD1. The CDR3 loop spans 15 amino acids. Trimming removed 5 bases from V and 5 bases from J; junction bases left unmatched: 8. Germline V gene lookup returns CDR1 SGHNT and CDR2 YENEEA. The CDR3 loop reads CASSPGTGDRTEAFF. The CDR3 DNA reads TGTGCCAGCAGCCCTGGGACAGGGGATAGGACTGAAGCTTTCTTT.

This clone was seen once. The chain couples TRBV30 to TRBJ1-5; tentatively, D is TRBD1 (5 bases). From germline, CDR1 is GTSNPN and CDR2 SVGIG (reference sequence). The CDR3 has 14 amino acids. V lost 0 bases and J lost 7, with 13 bases in between. DNA for the CDR3: TGTGCCTGGAGTGTTTATTCAGGGCTCCAGCCCCAGCATTTT. This translates into CAWSVYSGLQPQHF.

The CDR3 coding sequence is TGTGCCAGCAGTTTATGGGGGGACCAGCCCCAGCATTTT. It codes for CASSLWGDQPQHF. The chain joins TRBV27 to TRBJ1-5; a possible D gene is TRBD1 (5 bases). The V end lost 1 base, the J end lost 7 bases, and 8 bases lay between the germline ends. In germline, CDR1 is MNHEY, CDR2 SMNVEV (reference sequence). CDR3 size: 13 residues.

The V gene is TRBV6-1, the J gene TRBJ1-5, with D maybe TRBD1 (6 bases). V lost 1 base and J lost 7, with 20 bases in between. Germline values: CDR1 MNHNS, CDR2 SASEGT. The CDR3 loop spans 17 amino acids. For the CDR3, the DNA is TGTGCCAGCAGTGAAGGGTCCACAGGGACCCAGCCCCAGCCCCAGCATTTT. It encodes CASSEGSTGTQPQPQHF.

The rearrangement links TRBV5-8 to TRBJ1-1; no definite D call. In germline, CDR1 is SGHTS, CDR2 YDEGEE. CDR3 length equals 15 residues. V lost 1 base and J lost 5, with 15 bases in between. The DNA for the CDR3 is TGTGCCAGCAGCTTGTGGACTGGATCCAATACTGAAGCTTTCTTT. Translation: CASSLWTGSNTEAFF.